A selection of T cell receptor beta chains follows, all from one sample in a study of Ad26.COV2.S vaccination and SARS-CoV-2 variants. Profiling relied on immunoSEQ multiplex PCR, and the TCRdb table lists in-frame clones only, not all of them. Here the sample spans around 320,000 clones, around 87% being singletons. This specimen was peripheral blood, taken in a trial of Ad26.COV2.S vaccine versus placebo. The source is a person between 18 and 65 years old who received the Ad26.COV2.S COVID-19 vaccine or a placebo. Each CDR3 is given with its conserved first and last residue. The D gene is left open where the match is weak.

TRBV5-6	NA	TRBJ1-2	TGTGCCAGCAGCTTGGGGAGCCCGAAAATTTATGGCTACACCTTC	CASSLGSPKIYGYTF
TRBV11-2	NA	TRBJ2-5	TGTGCCAGCAGCTTAGAAGTGACCCAGTACTTC	CASSLEVTQYF
TRBV7-6	NA	TRBJ1-2	TGTGCCAGCAGCTTACTTGTTGGGGATGGCTACACCTTC	CASSLLVGDGYTF
TRBV19	NA	TRBJ1-5	TGTGCCAGTAGTACCCCCGGAGCGGCTCGGCCCCAGCATTTT	CASSTPGAARPQHF
TRBV6-5	NA	TRBJ1-1	TGTGCCAGCAGTACTTGGGCAAAGAAGGCTTTCTTT	CASSTWAKKAFF
TRBV9	TRBD1	TRBJ1-2	TGTGCCAGCAGCGTAGGAACCCGGGGACAGAACTATGGCTACACCTTC	CASSVGTRGQNYGYTF
TRBV1	NA	TRBJ2-1	TGCACCAGCAGCCAAGATCAACTAGCGGGGGGACTTGAGCAGTTCTTC	CTSSQDQLAGGLEQFF
TRBV5-1	TRBD2	TRBJ2-3	TGCGCCAGCAGTACGCGGGGGGGCTCCACAGATACGCAGTATTTT	CASSTRGGSTDTQYF
TRBV9	TRBD1	TRBJ2-5	TGTGCCAGCAGCTCACAGGGGTTTGTAGAGACCCAGTACTTC	CASSSQGFVETQYF
TRBV3-1/TRBV3-2	NA	TRBJ1-3	TGTGCCAGCAGCCGCGGGGGCGCGCGGGGAAACACCATATATTTT	CASSRGGARGNTIYF
TRBV3-1/TRBV3-2	NA	TRBJ1-2	TGTGCCAGCAGCCAAATGGGAGGCTACACCTTC	CASSQMGGYTF
TRBV7-9	NA	TRBJ1-2	TGTGCCAGCAGCTTAGAGGAACTCACCAGCGTCTATGGCTACACCTTC	CASSLEELTSVYGYTF
TRBV9	TRBD1	TRBJ1-1	TGTGCCAGCAGCCTTACACCAGGGGGCGAAGCTTTCTTT	CASSLTPGGEAFF
TRBV19	TRBD1	TRBJ1-2	TGTGCCAGTAGTCATCTCGGGACAGGGTCCCAGCGGGGCTATGGCTACACCTTC	CASSHLGTGSQRGYGYTF
TRBV6-5	NA	TRBJ2-1	TGTGCCAGCAGTTCAGGGACGTCCTCGGGTGAGCAGTTCTTC	CASSSGTSSGEQFF
TRBV4-2	NA	TRBJ2-5	TGTGCCAGCAGCCTTCCGGGAAACCCCCAAGAGACCCAGTACTTC	CASSLPGNPQETQYF
TRBV20-1	NA	TRBJ1-1	TGCAGTGCTAGTTCGGAGAACACTGAAGCTTTCTTT	CSASSENTEAFF
TRBV7-2	NA	TRBJ1-3	TGTGCCAGCAGCCCTATCCCAGGGATCGCAAACACCATATATTTT	CASSPIPGIANTIYF
TRBV7-9	NA	TRBJ2-3	TGTGCCAGCAGCTTAGTGCGGTTTAGCACAGATACGCAGTATTTT	CASSLVRFSTDTQYF
TRBV9	NA	TRBJ1-3	TGTGCCAGCAGCGTAGCGGGCAGGGCAAACTCTGGAAACACCATATATTTT	CASSVAGRANSGNTIYF
TRBV6-5	NA	TRBJ2-1	TGTGCCAGCACTTCCCCAGGGGCCCCAGGGGATGAGCAGTTCTTC	CASTSPGAPGDEQFF
TRBV3-1/TRBV3-2	NA	TRBJ2-7	TGTGCCAGCAGCCAAGACACCTACGAGCAGTACTTC	CASSQDTYEQYF
TRBV18	NA	TRBJ1-1	TGTGCCAGCTCACCACCGGGTAGGGTAGTCCCTGAAGCTTTCTTT	CASSPPGRVVPEAFF
TRBV19	TRBD1	TRBJ2-2	TGTGCCAGTAATTGGAGGGCAGGGGGCGCCGGGGAGCTGTTTTTT	CASNWRAGGAGELFF
TRBV4-1	NA	TRBJ1-2	TGCGCCAGCAGCCAAGAAGGGACGAGGGGCTACACCTTC	CASSQEGTRGYTF
TRBV2	NA	TRBJ1-1	TGTGCCAGCACTACTCTCCGGTCTGAAGCTTTCTTT	CASTTLRSEAFF